This T cell receptor beta chain was sequenced during a study of shared clonotypes between healthy human individuals. Study-level findings and limits: A reduction in generation probabilities was seen for non-shared clonotypes relative to those shared by all four donors.

Sequencing was at deep level. Sequenced by immunoSEQ multiplex PCR; TCRdb stores in-frame clones only, minus some. The data contain 1,400,000 or so clones, approximately 98.5% of them singletons. CDR1 and CDR2 from the germline V gene are MDHEN and SYDVKM. The length of the CDR3 is 14 residues. The V segment lost 5 bases and the J segment 3 bases; nucleotides outside the gene matches: 3. Note on this clone: Its cognate antigen is unknown.

The receptor was isolated from a man aged 30 to 45 in good health. Source material: naive CD4+ T cells sorted from blood. Described subset: CD45RA+ positively selected. The V call is TRBV28, the J call TRBJ2-1; 8 bases are shared with TRBD2. CDR3 sequence (DNA): TGTGCCAGCAGTGGTAGCGGGATCTACAATGAGCAGTTCTTC. Translated: CASSGSGIYNEQFF.